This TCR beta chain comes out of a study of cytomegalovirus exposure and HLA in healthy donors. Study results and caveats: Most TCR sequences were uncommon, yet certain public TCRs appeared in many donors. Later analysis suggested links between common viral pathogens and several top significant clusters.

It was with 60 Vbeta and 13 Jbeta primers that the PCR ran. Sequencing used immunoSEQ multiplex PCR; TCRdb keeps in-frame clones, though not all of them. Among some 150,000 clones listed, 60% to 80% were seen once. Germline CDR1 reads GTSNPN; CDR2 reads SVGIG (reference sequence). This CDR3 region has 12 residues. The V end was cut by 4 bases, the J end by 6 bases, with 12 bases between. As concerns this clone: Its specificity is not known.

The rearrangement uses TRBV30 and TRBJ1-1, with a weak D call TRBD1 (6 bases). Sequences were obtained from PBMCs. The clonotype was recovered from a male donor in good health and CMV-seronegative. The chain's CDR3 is CAWTFGQPEAFF. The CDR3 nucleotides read TGTGCCTGGACCTTCGGACAGCCTGAAGCTTTCTTT.